The 13 T cell receptor beta chains listed next were all sequenced from one sample in a study of blood T cell repertoires in COVID-19. Some clones are missing from TCRdb's copy, which holds only in-frame ones; the method was immunoSEQ multiplex PCR. The sample consists of 250,000 to 400,000 clones, roughly nine tenths of them appearing once. The source material was peripheral blood. The receptors were sampled from a woman aged 25 to 39 with COVID-19, enrolled during active disease.

V gene TRBV10-3 combines with J gene TRBJ2-5; D might be TRBD2 (5 bases). The germline V gene encodes CDR1 ENHRY and CDR2 SYGVKD. The CDR3 is 16 amino acids. The ends were cut back, 11 bases at V and 5 bases at J, with 27 bases in the middle. In nucleotides, the CDR3 is TGTGCCCCCGAGATTCCGCGCACCAATCGGAGGGAGACCCAGTACTTC. Translated, it gives CAPEIPRTNRRETQYF.

This clone was recorded a few times. CDR3 nucleotide sequence: TGTGCCAGTGGGGGACTAGCGGGACGAAATGAGCAGTTCTTC. It codes for CASGGLAGRNEQFF. The chain employs TRBV19 and TRBJ2-1; 13 bases align to TRBD2. From germline, CDR1 is LNHDA and CDR2 SQIVND (reference sequence). The V and J ends lost 8 bases and 7 bases, in that order; junction bases with no gene match: 5. The CDR3 has 14 amino acids.

There are many counts of this clone. V usage is TRBV18 and J usage is TRBJ2-7; 10 nucleotides agree with TRBD2. J was trimmed by 4 bases and V by 3 bases; bases with no gene match: 3. Per germline, CDR1 KGHSH and CDR2 LQKENI. The CDR3 totals 14 residues. The CDR3 nucleotides read TGTGCCAGCTCACCTCTAGCGGGAGCGTACGAGCAGTACTTC. The encoded protein is CASSPLAGAYEQYF.

The chain recombines TRBV7-2 with TRBJ1-1, with 7 nucleotides matching TRBD1. This CDR3 has 14 residues. V was pared by 7 bases and J by 1 base, with 6 bases of the junction left unmatched. Germline CDR1 and CDR2: SGHTA and FQGNSA. For the CDR3, the DNA is TGTGCCAGCATCCTTTCAGGGGGGAACACTGAAGCTTTCTTT. It is translated as CASILSGGNTEAFF.

V is TRBV7-2 and J is TRBJ1-2; 7 bases line up with TRBD1. Per the germline V gene, CDR1 is SGHTA and CDR2 is FQGNSA. Trimming removed 0 bases from V and 6 bases from J; junction bases left unmatched: 4. This CDR3 comprises 14 residues. The CDR3 reads CASSLALGTDGYTF. CDR3 coding DNA: TGTGCCAGCAGCTTAGCGCTTGGGACAGATGGCTACACCTTC.

The V call is TRBV6-5, the J call TRBJ1-1; D is undetermined. V was shortened by 8 bases and J by 3 bases, with 13 bases between the two germline ends. The CDR3 runs to 13 residues. In germline, CDR1 is MNHEY, CDR2 SVGAGI. This CDR3 is CASGLRRDTEAFF. In DNA form, the CDR3 reads TGTGCCAGCGGACTGAGGCGGGACACTGAAGCTTTCTTT.

The CDR3 DNA reads as TGTGCCAGCAGACCCGCGGGGGGGATCTACGAGCAGTACTTC. Amino acids: CASRPAGGIYEQYF. The chain carries TRBV3-1 (or the pseudogene TRBV3-2) and TRBJ2-7; 9 nucleotides match TRBD2. This CDR3 is 14 amino acids long. V gave up 6 bases and J gave up 3 bases; unmatched junction bases: 6. The germline CDR1 and CDR2 sequences are LGHDT and YNNKEL (reference sequence).

The chain recombines TRBV5-1 with TRBJ2-5, with TRBD1 as a possible D gene (6 bases). From germline, CDR1 is SGHRS and CDR2 YFSETQ. Trimming left V 4 bases short and J 1 base short, with 14 bases between. The CDR3 sequence is 15 residues long. The CDR3 region has the DNA TGCGCCAGCAGCCTTGGACAGCTTAGCCAAGAGACCCAGTACTTC. Protein sequence: CASSLGQLSQETQYF.

The CDR3 sequence: CASSLPDRSTGELFF. DNA for the CDR3: TGTGCCAGCAGTTTACCCGATAGAAGCACCGGGGAGCTGTTTTTT. V and J are TRBV27 and TRBJ2-2; D remains unclear. CDR1 is MNHEY and CDR2 is SMNVEV in the germline V gene (reference sequence). V was pared by 2 bases and J by 4 bases, with 11 bases between. CDR3 length: 15 amino acids.

The rearrangement uses TRBV10-3 and TRBJ2-7, with D possibly TRBD1 on 6 matching bases. This CDR3 spans 15 amino acids. V shed 2 bases and J shed 2 bases, with 13 bases lying between them. Germline V gene lookup returns CDR1 ENHRY and CDR2 SYGVKD. The CDR3 protein is CAISEVSGATYEQYF. DNA for the CDR3: TGTGCCATCAGTGAGGTATCAGGGGCCACCTACGAGCAGTACTTC.

The rearrangement joins TRBV19 to TRBJ1-1; no clear D gene. V was shortened by 7 bases and J by 1 base, with 19 bases between the two germline ends. Germline V gene lookup returns CDR1 LNHDA and CDR2 SQIVND (reference sequence). The CDR3 length is 16 residues. Written as DNA, the CDR3 is TGTGCCAGTAAAGGCGGGGTGGCGAGGGAGAACACTGAAGCTTTCTTT. It is translated as CASKGGVARENTEAFF. Complete variable domain (other parts from reference TRBV19 and TRBJ1-1): DGGITQSPKYLFRKEGQNVTLSCEQNLNHDAMYWYRQDPGQGLRLIYYSQIVNDFQKGDIAEGYSVSREKKESFPLTVTSAQKNPTAFYLCASKGGVARENTEAFFGQGTRLTVV.

The rearrangement links TRBV20-1 to TRBJ1-1; D is unresolved. The germline CDR1 and CDR2 sequences are DFQATT and SNEGSKA (reference sequence). Trimming removed 6 bases from V and 3 bases from J, with 8 bases in between. This CDR3 is 11 amino acids long. CDR3 in DNA: TGCAGTGCCCCGGCGGACACTGAAGCTTTCTTT. Encoded protein: CSAPADTEAFF.

V gene TRBV30 combines with J gene TRBJ1-1; 11 bases match TRBD1. V trimming: 2 bases; J trimming: 1 base; junction bases outside the gene matches: 6. Germline V lookup: CDR1 GTSNPN, CDR2 SVGIG (reference sequence). This CDR3 has 16 amino acids. The CDR3 sequence: CAWSRWTGGSNTEAFF. The CDR3 DNA is TGTGCCTGGAGTAGGTGGACAGGGGGCTCGAACACTGAAGCTTTCTTT.